This T cell receptor beta chain emerged from a study of blood T cell repertoires in COVID-19. Trimming took 0 bases from V and 7 from J; bases not matched to a gene: 4. Germline V lookup: CDR1 SGDLS, CDR2 YYNGEE. CDR3 length equals 14 residues. Repertoires were generated with immunoSEQ multiplex PCR, while TCRdb's copy carries only in-frame clones and drops some. The sample consists of around 220,000 clones, 70% to 85% of them appearing once. The TCR originated in an elderly woman with COVID-19, enrolled during active disease. The chain links TRBV9 to TRBJ2-5; 9 bases line up with TRBD2. Sequencing was carried out using peripheral blood. The CDR3 spells CASSVGSGGVTQYF. The CDR3 bases are TGTGCCAGCAGCGTAGGTAGCGGGGGTGTGACCCAGTACTTC.